This T cell receptor (beta chain) is from a study of blood T cell repertoires in COVID-19. Turning to the study itself: Whether acute or convalescent, the COVID-19 samples came from the United States, Italy and Spain. From T cells, B-cell-depleted T cells, or PBMCs came the material, which was cDNA or gDNA.

Study processing details: Amplification with reference gene primers provided the estimates of nucleated cell counts. Libraries were prepared by immunoSEQ multiplex PCR; TCRdb keeps only in-frame clonotypes and omits some of them. V and J calls and clone size are as listed in that table; D and trimming were resolved from the DNA. The sample records roughly 81,000 clones, 70% to 90% being singletons. Per germline, CDR1 SGHRS and CDR2 YFSETQ. Trimming removed 2 bases from V and 3 bases from J; junction bases left unmatched: 2. CDR3 length equals 14 residues. The specimen sequenced was peripheral blood. The gene calls are TRBV5-1 and TRBJ2-7; 10 bases agree with TRBD1. This TCR came from a man aged 30 to 45 with acute or convalescent COVID-19. The CDR3 DNA sequence: TGCGCCAGCAGCTTCCGGGACAGGGGCTACGAGCAGTACTTC. This codes for CASSFRDRGYEQYF. Combining the CDR3 with reference TRBV5-1 and TRBJ2-7 gives the whole variable domain KAGVTQTPRYLIKTRGQQVTLSCSPISGHRSVSWYQQTPGQGLQFLFEYFSETQRNKGNFPGRFSGRQFSNSRSEMNVSTLELGDSALYLCASSFRDRGYEQYFGPGTRLTVT.